This passage covers 20 T cell receptor beta chains from one sample sequenced in a study of blood T cell repertoires in COVID-19. This table comes from immunoSEQ multiplex PCR, and its TCRdb copy is limited to in-frame clones, with some not included. The sample shows around 200,000 clones, around 87% of them seen only once. The specimen was peripheral blood. The receptors here all came from a man aged 50 to 59 with acute or convalescent COVID-19.

This sequence joins TRBV25-1 and TRBJ1-1; TRBD1 matches at 9 bases. J was trimmed by 2 bases and V by 5 bases; bases with no gene match: 9. This CDR3 is built from 16 residues. Germline CDR1 is MGHDK and CDR2 is SYGVNS. This CDR3 reads CASSLTGGRDNTEAFF. In nucleotides, the CDR3 is TGTGCCAGCAGTCTTACAGGGGGCAGGGACAACACTGAAGCTTTCTTT.

The rearrangement uses TRBV5-1 and TRBJ2-5; 11 bases agree with TRBD2. V gave up 2 bases and J gave up 4 bases; unmatched junction bases: 7. In germline, CDR1 is SGHRS, CDR2 YFSETQ. This CDR3 is 16 amino acids long. CDR3 amino acids: CASSFALAGGLETQYF. The CDR3 DNA reads TGCGCCAGCAGCTTTGCTCTAGCGGGGGGCCTAGAGACCCAGTACTTC. Full variable domain (rest looked up from reference TRBV5-1 and TRBJ2-5): KAGVTQTPRYLIKTRGQQVTLSCSPISGHRSVSWYQQTPGQGLQFLFEYFSETQRNKGNFPGRFSGRQFSNSRSEMNVSTLELGDSALYLCASSFALAGGLETQYFGPGTRLLVL.

The rearrangement uses TRBV5-1 and TRBJ2-5; 12 bases agree with TRBD2. The CDR3 spans 16 residues. The germline gives CDR1 SGHRS, CDR2 YFSETQ. After removal of 6 bases from V and 3 bases from J, the junction contained 9 bases not matched to a gene. The CDR3 nucleotides are TGCGCCAGCACCTCTCTTCCTAGCGGGGGGGAAGAGACCCAGTACTTC. Protein product: CASTSLPSGGEETQYF. The whole variable domain, remainder taken from reference TRBV5-1 and TRBJ2-5, is KAGVTQTPRYLIKTRGQQVTLSCSPISGHRSVSWYQQTPGQGLQFLFEYFSETQRNKGNFPGRFSGRQFSNSRSEMNVSTLELGDSALYLCASTSLPSGGEETQYFGPGTRLLVL.

The genes are TRBV2 and TRBJ2-5, with 7 bases matching TRBD2. The CDR3 covers 14 residues. Trimming at V came to 5 bases and at J to 1 base, leaving 4 bases not matched to a gene. CDR1 and CDR2 from the germline V gene are SNHLY and FYNNEI. The CDR3 nucleotides read TGTGCCAGCAGTTTACTAGCGACCCAAGAGACCCAGTACTTC. This encodes CASSLLATQETQYF. The full variable domain, rest sourced from reference TRBV2 and TRBJ2-5, is EPEVTQTPSHQVTQMGQEVILRCVPISNHLYFYWYRQILGQKVEFLVSFYNNEISEKSEIFDDQFSVERPDGSNFTLKIRSTKLEDSAMYFCASSLLATQETQYFGPGTRLLVL.

The genes are TRBV27 and TRBJ2-7, with a weak D call TRBD2 (6 bases). Trimming took off 6 bases at V and 1 base at J, with 10 bases between the two ends. The CDR3 is 13 residues long. From germline, CDR1 is MNHEY and CDR2 SMNVEV (reference sequence). DNA of the CDR3: TGTGCCAGCAGAAAGGGGAGGTCCTACGAGCAGTACTTC. Protein: CASRKGRSYEQYF.

This chain uses TRBV27 with TRBJ1-3; 8 positions agree with TRBD1. Germline CDR1 MNHEY, CDR2 SMNVEV (reference sequence). The CDR3 consists of 16 residues. The V gene end was trimmed by 6 bases and the J gene end by 0 bases; junction bases not matched to a gene: 7. CDR3 bases: TGTGCCAGCAGCTTGACAGGGGCCACCTCTGGAAACACCATATATTTT. Amino acid sequence: CASSLTGATSGNTIYF.

The V gene is TRBV3-1 (or the pseudogene TRBV3-2), the J gene TRBJ2-1, with D maybe TRBD2 (6 bases). The CDR3 length is 16 residues. The germline V gene has CDR1 LGHDT and CDR2 YNNKEL (reference sequence). V shed 1 base and J shed 6 bases, with 16 bases lying between them. CDR3 loop: CASSQAGASASNEQFF. The CDR3 nucleotides read TGTGCCAGCAGCCAAGCGGGAGCATCGGCTTCCAATGAGCAGTTCTTC.

The chain couples TRBV18 to TRBJ2-2; TRBD1 aligns across 9 bases. Trimming took 6 bases from V and 4 from J; bases not matched to a gene: 6. Germline V gene lookup returns CDR1 KGHSH and CDR2 LQKENI. There are 15 residues in the CDR3. The CDR3 sequence: CASSPGTGPTGELFF. CDR3 bases: TGTGCCAGCTCTCCCGGGACAGGGCCCACCGGGGAGCTGTTTTTT.

The chain combines TRBV28 with TRBJ1-6, with TRBD1 matching over 7 bases. There are 13 residues in the CDR3. CDR1 and CDR2 from the germline V gene are MDHEN and SYDVKM. Losses at the gene ends were 7 bases for V and 10 bases for J; bases not matched to a gene: 7. CDR3 protein: CASTRDSVSPLHF. CDR3 nucleotides: TGTGCCAGCACCCGGGACAGCGTATCACCCCTCCACTTT.

This chain connects TRBV11-1 to TRBJ2-5, with D perhaps TRBD1 (5 bases). The CDR3 extends over 12 amino acids. Per the germline V gene, CDR1 is SGHAT and CDR2 is FQDESV (reference sequence). The germline V and J ends were trimmed by 4 bases and 5 bases, with 8 bases remaining between them. CDR3 amino acids: CASSSGWETQYF. CDR3 DNA: TGTGCCAGCAGCTCAGGGTGGGAGACCCAGTACTTC.

This chain connects TRBV5-1 to TRBJ2-5; 8 bases are a match to TRBD1. The germline gives CDR1 SGHRS, CDR2 YFSETQ. This CDR3 contains 12 residues. V was pared by 3 bases and J by 5 bases, with 0 bases of the junction left unmatched. CDR3 in DNA: TGCGCCAGCAGCTGGGACAGGGAGACCCAGTACTTC. Translated: CASSWDRETQYF.

The chain is built from TRBV5-5 and TRBJ2-7; 7 nucleotides line up with TRBD1. J gave up 0 bases and V 2 bases, and 2 bases lay outside the gene matches. This CDR3 is built from 14 residues. CDR1 is SGHKS and CDR2 is YYEKEE in the germline V gene (reference sequence). The CDR3 coding sequence is TGTGCCAGCAGCTTAGGGACAGTCTCCTACGAGCAGTACTTC. This translates into CASSLGTVSYEQYF.

The chain is built from TRBV9 and TRBJ1-1; D is ambiguous. The CDR3 has 15 amino acids. Deletions cut 0 bases from V and 4 bases from J, with 13 bases between. Germline CDR1 is SGDLS and CDR2 is YYNGEE. The DNA for the CDR3 is TGTGCCAGCAGCGTAGTGCCGGGAGATGGCACTGAAGCTTTCTTT. It encodes CASSVVPGDGTEAFF.

The V and J genes are TRBV27 and TRBJ1-1; D uncertain. CDR3 size: 15 residues. Germline-derived CDR1 and CDR2 are MNHEY and SMNVEV (reference sequence). V was clipped by 1 base and J by 0 bases, with 9 bases between them. DNA of the CDR3: TGTGCCAGCAGTTTATATCCCAGAATGAACACTGAAGCTTTCTTT. Amino acids: CASSLYPRMNTEAFF.

This sequence joins TRBV14 and TRBJ2-5, with D uncertain. Germline V gives CDR1 SGHDN, CDR2 FVKESK. Trimming removed 5 bases from V and 5 bases from J, with 6 bases in between. The CDR3 has 11 amino acids. In nucleotides, the CDR3 is TGTGCCAGCAGCGTGCAGGAGACCCAGTACTTC. Protein sequence: CASSVQETQYF.

Notes on this clone: One base away lies a much larger clone, so this may be a sequencing read error. The chain employs TRBV2 and TRBJ1-1; D is perhaps TRBD1 (5 bases). The V end was cut by 5 bases, the J end by 3 bases, with 10 bases between. The CDR3 spans 13 residues. Germline-derived CDR1 and CDR2 are SNHLY and FYNNEI. In DNA, the CDR3 is TGTGCCAGCAGTTTCGGGGGGGACACTGAAGCTTTCTTT. It codes for CASSFGGDTEAFF.

V gene TRBV18 combines with J gene TRBJ2-3, with a tentative D call TRBD1 (5 bases). The CDR3 covers 15 residues. Trimming removed 8 bases at V and 0 bases at J, with 15 bases between. Germline V lookup: CDR1 KGHSH, CDR2 LQKENI. The CDR3 reads CASLSGKASTDTQYF. Written as DNA, the CDR3 is TGTGCCAGCCTCTCAGGGAAAGCAAGCACAGATACGCAGTATTTT.

The genes are TRBV19 and TRBJ1-1; tentative D call: TRBD1 (6 bases). CDR1 and CDR2 (germline): LNHDA, SQIVND (reference sequence). This CDR3 region has 13 residues. With 4 bases removed from V and 4 bases from J, the gap between germline ends came to 10 bases. As DNA, the CDR3 is TGTGCCAGTAGTACGGGACACGCCACTGAAGCTTTCTTT. This gives the protein CASSTGHATEAFF.

This chain uses TRBV12-3 or TRBV12-4 with TRBJ1-1; D uncertain. The CDR3 totals 11 residues. The V gene lost 6 bases and the J gene lost 6 bases, with 8 bases spanning the gap. The CDR3 coding sequence is TGTGCCAGCAGCCCAGGCCCTGAAGCTTTCTTT. Protein product: CASSPGPEAFF.

V is TRBV10-3 and J is TRBJ1-3; 7 bases match TRBD1. Looked up from germline, CDR1 is ENHRY and CDR2 is SYGVKD. The CDR3 totals 14 residues. V lost 7 bases to trimming and J lost 2 bases; unmatched junction nucleotides: 5. In DNA form, the CDR3 reads TGTGCCATCACAGAGGGGGCTGCTGGAAACACCATATATTTT. This gives the protein CAITEGAAGNTIYF.